This TCR beta chain was observed in a study of blood T cell repertoires in COVID-19. Overall study: Acute-phase and convalescent COVID-19 samples originated in the United States, Italy and Spain.

Measured with immunoSEQ multiplex PCR; TCRdb has only the in-frame clones, and not every one. Here the sample spans 400,000 or so clones, 87% being singletons. In terms of age and location, participants ranged from about 18 to 90 years and lived in approximately 26 US areas. Germline V gives CDR1 GTSNPN, CDR2 SVGIG (reference sequence). Trimming pared 0 bases from V and 7 bases from J, leaving 12 bases between. CDR3 size: 13 residues. This receptor was taken from a man aged 40-49 years in a cohort exposed to, infected with or recovered from COVID-19 (not recorded which). Material for sequencing was PBMCs or T cells enriched from blood (not recorded which). V and J are TRBV30 and TRBJ1-1, with a tentative D call TRBD1 (6 bases). The CDR3 loop is CAWSVRIQGEAFF. In nucleotides, the CDR3 is TGTGCCTGGAGTGTACGGATACAGGGTGAAGCTTTCTTT.